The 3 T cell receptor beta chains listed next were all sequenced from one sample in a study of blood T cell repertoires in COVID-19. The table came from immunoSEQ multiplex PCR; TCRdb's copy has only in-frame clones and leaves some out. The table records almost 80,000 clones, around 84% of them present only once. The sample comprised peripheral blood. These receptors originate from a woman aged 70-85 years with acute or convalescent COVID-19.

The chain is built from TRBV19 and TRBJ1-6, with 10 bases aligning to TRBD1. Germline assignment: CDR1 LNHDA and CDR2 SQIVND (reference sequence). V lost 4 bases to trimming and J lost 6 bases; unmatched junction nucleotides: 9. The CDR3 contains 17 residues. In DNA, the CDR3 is TGTGCCAGTAGTAACACCGGGACAGGGGTTCTTAATTCACCCCTCCACTTT. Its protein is CASSNTGTGVLNSPLHF. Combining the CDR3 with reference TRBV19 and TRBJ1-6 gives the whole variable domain DGGITQSPKYLFRKEGQNVTLSCEQNLNHDAMYWYRQDPGQGLRLIYYSQIVNDFQKGDIAEGYSVSREKKESFPLTVTSAQKNPTAFYLCASSNTGTGVLNSPLHFGNGTRLTVT.

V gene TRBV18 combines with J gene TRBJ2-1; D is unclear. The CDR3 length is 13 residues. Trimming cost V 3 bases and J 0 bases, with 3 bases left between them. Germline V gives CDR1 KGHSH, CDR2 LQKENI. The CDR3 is CASSPSSYNEQFF. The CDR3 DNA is TGTGCCAGCTCACCGAGCTCCTACAATGAGCAGTTCTTC.

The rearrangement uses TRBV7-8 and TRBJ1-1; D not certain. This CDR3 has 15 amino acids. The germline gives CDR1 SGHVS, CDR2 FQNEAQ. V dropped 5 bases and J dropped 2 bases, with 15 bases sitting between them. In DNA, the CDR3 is TGTGCCAGCAGCAGAGCGTCGGCAGGAAACACTGAAGCTTTCTTT. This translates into CASSRASAGNTEAFF.